One sample yielded the 3 T cell receptor beta chains listed below, sequenced in a study of CD8 T cells in ankylosing spondylitis. TCRdb re-analysed the 5' RACE reads in MiXCR, keeping a single row per CDR3 protein. Of 26,000 or so distinct CDR3 sequences in the sample, 7.9% were seen once. Sequences were obtained from blood. The receptor source for this set is a male donor with ankylosing spondylitis or in good health (not recorded which).

This chain links TRBV29-1 with TRBJ1-1; 8 nucleotides line up with TRBD1. Losses at the gene ends were 2 bases for V and 7 bases for J; bases not matched to a gene: 12. The CDR3 has 15 residues. CDR1 is SQVTM, CDR2 ANQGSEA, per germline. In DNA form, the CDR3 reads TGCAGCGTTGAAAGGACAGGGTCGGGTATGGGTGAAGCTTTCTTT. Residues: CSVERTGSGMGEAFF.

The rearrangement links TRBV20-1 to TRBJ2-1; D may be TRBD2 (6 bases). Germline CDR1 reads DFQATT; CDR2 reads SNEGSKA (reference sequence). With 3 bases removed from V and 12 bases from J, the gap between germline ends came to 21 bases. CDR3 length: 14 amino acids. As DNA, the CDR3 is TGCAGTGCTAGGAGCGGACTATTGGGTCAAGCGCAGTTCTTC. Amino acid sequence: CSARSGLLGQAQFF.

This clonotype was observed a handful of times. The rearrangement uses TRBV27 and TRBJ2-1; possible D gene TRBD2, 5 bases. The V gene lost 5 bases and the J gene lost 1 base, with 15 bases spanning the gap. This CDR3 region has 16 residues. Germline values: CDR1 MNHEY, CDR2 SMNVEV (reference sequence). The CDR3 DNA reads as TGTGCCAGCAGTCCAACTAGTCTAAGTTCCTACAATGAGCAGTTCTTC. Its translation: CASSPTSLSSYNEQFF.